The 23 T cell receptor beta chains below all came from one sample that was sequenced in a study of blood T cell repertoires in COVID-19. Here immunoSEQ multiplex PCR was the method, and the copy in TCRdb shows in-frame clones only, minus some. In the table there are 150,000 to 200,000 clones, approximately 80% of which are singletons. Sample: PBMCs or T cells enriched from blood (not recorded which). The receptors were gathered from a man in his forties or fifties who had recovered from COVID-19.

The chain is built from TRBV12-3 or TRBV12-4 and TRBJ1-4; D gene ambiguous. Trimming removed 5 bases at V and 8 bases at J, with 9 bases between. The CDR3 sequence is 12 residues long. CDR3: CASSPTREKLFF. The DNA for the CDR3 is TGTGCCAGCAGTCCTACCCGGGAAAAACTGTTTTTT.

This clone is medium-sized. This rearrangement joins TRBV3-1 (or the pseudogene TRBV3-2) to TRBJ1-2, with 9 bases that match TRBD1. Per the germline V gene, CDR1 is LGHDT and CDR2 is YNNKEL (reference sequence). The CDR3 has 14 amino acids. J lost 6 bases, V lost 6 bases, and 8 bases had no gene match. The CDR3 protein is CASRPTGTGNGYTF. In DNA form, the CDR3 reads TGTGCCAGCAGACCCACCGGGACAGGGAATGGCTACACCTTC.

This rearrangement joins TRBV19 to TRBJ2-5; tentative D call: TRBD2 (6 bases). Trimming took 3 bases from V and 3 from J, leaving 11 bases between them. This CDR3 spans 14 amino acids. From germline, CDR1 is LNHDA and CDR2 SQIVND (reference sequence). CDR3 residues: CASSISGGKETQYF. The CDR3 DNA reads TGTGCCAGTAGTATTTCCGGGGGTAAAGAGACCCAGTACTTC. Based on the CDR3 plus reference TRBV19 and TRBJ2-5, the full variable domain is DGGITQSPKYLFRKEGQNVTLSCEQNLNHDAMYWYRQDPGQGLRLIYYSQIVNDFQKGDIAEGYSVSREKKESFPLTVTSAQKNPTAFYLCASSISGGKETQYFGPGTRLLVL.

The table lists this clone with a count of one. The CDR3 here is CASREGANNEKLFF. The CDR3 bases are TGCGCCAGCAGGGAGGGGGCGAATAATGAAAAACTGTTTTTT. This chain links TRBV10-2 with TRBJ1-4; 7 positions agree with TRBD1. Looked up from germline, CDR1 is WSHSY and CDR2 is SAAADI. J gave up 4 bases and V 6 bases, and 5 bases lay outside the gene matches. CDR3 length equals 14 residues.

The chain carries TRBV9 and TRBJ1-5; D might be TRBD1 (6 bases). Germline loops: CDR1 SGDLS, CDR2 YYNGEE. The CDR3 sequence is 14 residues long. Trimming cost V 3 bases and J 1 base, with 8 bases left between them. The CDR3 DNA reads TGTGCCAGCAGCGACACAGGGAGCAATCAGCCCCAGCATTTT. Translated, it gives CASSDTGSNQPQHF.

The chain uses TRBV18 and TRBJ1-6, with 12 bases fitting TRBD1. Germline lookup yields CDR1 KGHSH and CDR2 LQKENI. Losses at the gene ends were 3 bases for V and 7 bases for J; bases not matched to a gene: 7. The CDR3 is 17 amino acids. CDR3 in DNA: TGTGCCAGCTCACCTCCCGGGACAGGGGGCACAAATTCACCCCTCCACTTT. This sequence encodes CASSPPGTGGTNSPLHF.

The chain joins TRBV4-1 to TRBJ2-3; no firm D call. Germline loops: CDR1 MGHRA, CDR2 YSYEKL. V dropped 0 bases and J dropped 3 bases, with 4 bases sitting between them. There are 13 residues in the CDR3. CDR3 in amino acids: CASSQDQTDTQYF. CDR3 coding DNA: TGCGCCAGCAGCCAAGATCAGACAGATACGCAGTATTTT.

The V gene is TRBV19, the J gene TRBJ2-2; 14 bases are a match to TRBD2. The CDR3 spans 16 residues. The V gene end was trimmed by 9 bases and the J gene end by 5 bases; junction bases not matched to a gene: 8. Germline V lookup: CDR1 LNHDA, CDR2 SQIVND (reference sequence). In DNA form, the CDR3 reads TGTGCCAGCGCCGACCGGACTAGCGGGAGGACCGGGGAGCTGTTTTTT. This gives the protein CASADRTSGRTGELFF.

The table lists this clone with a count of one. The V call is TRBV11-2, the J call TRBJ2-3; the match to TRBD1 covers 8 bases. Germline V gene data show CDR1 as SGHAT and CDR2 as FQNNGV. This CDR3 is built from 13 residues. The trim removed 5 bases at V and 5 bases at J, leaving 3 bases unmatched. CDR3 protein: CASSPDRGDTQYF. Here the CDR3 DNA reads TGTGCCAGCAGCCCTGACAGGGGAGATACGCAGTATTTT.

Regarding this clone: An end of the junction differs from the germline gene, which may be a read error. The V and J genes are TRBV6-5 and TRBJ2-7; 8 bases are shared with TRBD1. This CDR3 spans 12 amino acids. Germline V gene lookup returns CDR1 MNHEY and CDR2 SVGAGI. The CDR3 spells CASSNQLTGAIF. CDR3 coding DNA: TGTGCCAGCAGTAACCAGCTGACAGGGGCGATCTTC.

The chain couples TRBV19 to TRBJ1-1; 8 bases are a match to TRBD1. Trimming removed 5 bases from V and 0 bases from J; junction bases left unmatched: 5. The CDR3 sequence is 15 residues long. Germline CDR1 and CDR2: LNHDA and SQIVND (reference sequence). The CDR3 region is CASSHGQGMNTEAFF. DNA for the CDR3: TGTGCCAGTAGTCACGGACAGGGAATGAACACTGAAGCTTTCTTT.

The rearrangement links TRBV2 to TRBJ1-1, with 8 bases matching TRBD1. Germline V gene sequence: CDR1 SNHLY, CDR2 FYNNEI. The CDR3 totals 12 residues. V shed 4 bases, J shed 8 bases, and the junction held 3 bases outside the gene matches. CDR3 in DNA: TGTGCCAGCAGTGTCGACAGGGGAGAAGCTTTCTTT. Protein sequence: CASSVDRGEAFF.

This clone is deemed medium-sized. J is TRBJ2-1 and V is TRBV5-1; 9 bases align to TRBD1. This CDR3 region has 15 residues. Germline V gene data show CDR1 as SGHRS and CDR2 as YFSETQ. Trimming took 4 bases from V and 3 from J; bases not matched to a gene: 5. CDR3 region: CASSEQGADYNEQFF. The CDR3 DNA follows: TGCGCCAGCAGCGAACAGGGGGCCGACTACAATGAGCAGTTCTTC.

The V and J genes are TRBV30 and TRBJ1-2, with a weak D call TRBD1 (5 bases). The germline V gene encodes CDR1 GTSNPN and CDR2 SVGIG (reference sequence). Trimming left V 4 bases short and J 8 bases short, with 14 bases between. CDR3 length: 12 residues. The CDR3 coding sequence is TGTGCCTGGAACTTTGCCGGGGGAGGCTACACCTTC. Translation: CAWNFAGGGYTF.

The chain carries TRBV23-1 and TRBJ2-7, with 7 bases fitting TRBD1. TRBV23-1 falls under the ORF class, with uncertain function. This CDR3 spans 14 amino acids. J was trimmed by 3 bases and V by 10 bases; bases with no gene match: 12. The CDR3 is CATIDRVAFYEQYV. CDR3 nucleotides: TGCGCCACGATAGACAGGGTGGCCTTCTACGAGCAGTACGTC.

In regard to this clone: One base away lies a much larger clone, so this may be a sequencing read error. This sequence joins TRBV4-1 and TRBJ1-3, with 7 nucleotides matching TRBD1. Per germline, CDR1 MGHRA and CDR2 YSYEKL. The CDR3 is 18 amino acids. The CDR3 nucleotides read TGCCCCAGCAGCCGACCCCAGTCGGAGGGGGCGAGTTGGAACACCATATATTTT. It codes for CPSSRPQSEGASWNTIYF.

J is TRBJ2-3 and V is TRBV7-9; 7 nucleotides line up with TRBD2. The V and J ends lost 8 bases and 6 bases, in that order; junction bases with no gene match: 14. The CDR3 is 15 amino acids. The germline gives CDR1 SEHNR, CDR2 FQNEAQ (reference sequence). CDR3 DNA sequence: TGTGCCAGCGGATCGAGGGCGGGGGTCGTGGATACGCAGTATTTT. Translating gives CASGSRAGVVDTQYF.

This chain uses TRBV12-3 or TRBV12-4 with TRBJ1-2; perhaps TRBD1 as D (6 bases). Trimming shortened V by 6 bases and J by 12 bases, and 14 bases separated the two germline ends. The CDR3 is 11 residues long. For the CDR3, the DNA is TGTGCCAGCAGCCTAGTGGGGGCCCACACCTTC. This translates into CASSLVGAHTF.

The chain joins TRBV7-6 to TRBJ1-1; 10 bases align to TRBD1. The CDR3 is 16 residues long. CDR1 and CDR2 (germline): SGHVS, FNYEAQ. Trimming took 1 base from V and 5 from J; bases not matched to a gene: 7. The CDR3 here is CASSLGAGQGLTEAFF. CDR3 nucleotides: TGTGCCAGCAGCTTAGGAGCGGGACAGGGGTTGACTGAAGCTTTCTTT.

The chain's CDR3 is CSVDGGQGVTGELFF. CDR3 nucleotides: TGCAGCGTTGACGGGGGACAGGGTGTTACCGGGGAGCTGTTTTTT. J is TRBJ2-2 and V is TRBV29-1; 9 bases are a match to TRBD1. Germline V gene lookup returns CDR1 SQVTM and CDR2 ANQGSEA. J gave up 5 bases and V 3 bases, and 7 bases lay outside the gene matches. This CDR3 is built from 15 residues.

J is TRBJ1-1 and V is TRBV18; 9 positions agree with TRBD1. CDR1 KGHSH and CDR2 LQKENI come from the germline V gene. With V trimmed by 5 bases and J by 5 bases, 9 bases remained unmatched. The CDR3 has 15 amino acids. CDR3 sequence (DNA): TGTGCCAGCTCAGAAGGGACAGGGACACGGACTGAAGCTTTCTTT. As protein: CASSEGTGTRTEAFF.

V usage is TRBV2 and J usage is TRBJ2-5, with 11 bases fitting TRBD2. The CDR3 has 15 residues. The V and J ends lost 11 bases and 2 bases, in that order; junction bases with no gene match: 10. Looked up from germline, CDR1 is SNHLY and CDR2 is FYNNEI. The CDR3 nucleotides read TGTGCCGGACGGACTAGCGGGCTTCTACAAGAGACCCAGTACTTC. Protein: CAGRTSGLLQETQYF.

The rearrangement uses TRBV5-1 and TRBJ2-1, with 11 nucleotides matching TRBD2. CDR1 is SGHRS, CDR2 YFSETQ, per germline. The CDR3 loop spans 16 amino acids. The V segment lost 3 bases and the J segment 8 bases; nucleotides outside the gene matches: 10. CDR3 sequence: CASSSASGTSGDEQFF. The CDR3 region has the DNA TGCGCCAGCAGCTCGGCCTCAGGGACTAGCGGCGATGAGCAGTTCTTC.